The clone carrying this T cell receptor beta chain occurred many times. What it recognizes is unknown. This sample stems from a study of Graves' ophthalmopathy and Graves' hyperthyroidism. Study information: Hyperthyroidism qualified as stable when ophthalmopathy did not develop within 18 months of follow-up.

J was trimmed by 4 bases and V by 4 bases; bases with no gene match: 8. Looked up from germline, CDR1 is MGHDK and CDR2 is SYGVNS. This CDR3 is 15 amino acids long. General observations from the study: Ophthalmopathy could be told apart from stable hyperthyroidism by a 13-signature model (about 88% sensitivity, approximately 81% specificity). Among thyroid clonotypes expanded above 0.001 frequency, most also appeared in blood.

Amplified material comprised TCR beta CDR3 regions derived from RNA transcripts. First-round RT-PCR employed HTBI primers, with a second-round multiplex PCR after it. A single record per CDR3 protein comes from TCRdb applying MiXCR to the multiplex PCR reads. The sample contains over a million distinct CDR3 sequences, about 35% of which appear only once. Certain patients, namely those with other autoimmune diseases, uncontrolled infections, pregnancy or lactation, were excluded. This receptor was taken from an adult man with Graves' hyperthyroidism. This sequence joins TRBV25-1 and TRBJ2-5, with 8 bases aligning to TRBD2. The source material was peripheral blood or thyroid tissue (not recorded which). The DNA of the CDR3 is TGTGCCAGCAGTGTATCCGGGACTAGGGGAGAGACCCAGTACTTC. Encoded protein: CASSVSGTRGETQYF. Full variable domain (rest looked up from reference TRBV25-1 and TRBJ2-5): EADIYQTPRYLVIGTGKKITLECSQTMGHDKMYWYQQDPGMELHLIHYSYGVNSTEKGDLSSESTVSRIRTEHFPLTLESARPSHTSQYLCASSVSGTRGETQYFGPGTRLLVL.